A selection of T cell receptor beta chains follows, all from one sample in a study of cytomegalovirus exposure and HLA in healthy donors. Only in-frame clones appear in the TCRdb table, and some are missing; sequencing was by immunoSEQ multiplex PCR. This sample has some 68,000 clones, with 94% found just once. The sample comprised PBMCs. The origin of the receptors is a young man in good health and CMV-seropositive. The CDR3 runs from the conserved cysteine through the conserved F or W. Fields, in order: D gene, J gene, CDR3 length, V gene, clone size, CDR3 protein, CDR3 DNA. The D gene is left open where the match is weak. Clone sizes are given selectively: once, few, many, or a class where the clone is expanded.

d_call: -; j_call: TRBJ2-3; cdr3_length: 13; v_call: TRBV4-2; clone_size: -; cdr3_aa: CASSQAAVDTQYF; cdr3_nt: TGTGCCAGCAGCCAGGCGGCGGTGGATACGCAGTATTTT
d_call: TRBD1; j_call: TRBJ1-3; cdr3_length: 17; v_call: TRBV15; clone_size: -; cdr3_aa: CATSTGTGILAGNTIYF; cdr3_nt: TGTGCCACCAGCACCGGGACAGGTATTCTGGCTGGAAACACCATATATTTT
d_call: -; j_call: TRBJ2-2; cdr3_length: 14; v_call: TRBV5-8; clone_size: -; cdr3_aa: CASSFSRNTGELFF; cdr3_nt: TGTGCCAGCAGCTTCTCCCGTAACACCGGGGAGCTGTTTTTT
d_call: TRBD2; j_call: TRBJ2-7; cdr3_length: 16; v_call: TRBV6-5; clone_size: -; cdr3_aa: CASSSVSGRGTYEQYF; cdr3_nt: TGTGCCAGCAGTTCCGTTAGCGGGAGGGGGACCTACGAGCAGTACTTC
d_call: TRBD1; j_call: TRBJ1-5; cdr3_length: 15; v_call: TRBV2; clone_size: -; cdr3_aa: CASTGWDRADQPQHF; cdr3_nt: TGTGCCAGCACCGGGTGGGACAGGGCGGATCAGCCCCAGCATTTT
d_call: TRBD1; j_call: TRBJ2-7; cdr3_length: 14; v_call: TRBV5-1; clone_size: -; cdr3_aa: CASSGGTGAYEQYF; cdr3_nt: TGCGCCAGCAGCGGTGGGACAGGAGCCTACGAGCAGTACTTC
d_call: -; j_call: TRBJ1-2; cdr3_length: 14; v_call: TRBV5-6; clone_size: -; cdr3_aa: CASSPEGGLYGYTF; cdr3_nt: TGTGCCAGCAGCCCGGAAGGGGGTCTCTATGGCTACACCTTC
d_call: -; j_call: TRBJ1-4; cdr3_length: 13; v_call: TRBV25-1; clone_size: -; cdr3_aa: CASSEIGGTKLFF; cdr3_nt: TGTGCCAGCAGTGAAATCGGCGGGACTAAACTGTTTTTT
d_call: TRBD1; j_call: TRBJ1-1; cdr3_length: 14; v_call: TRBV4-1; clone_size: -; cdr3_aa: CASSQAWRDREAFF; cdr3_nt: TGCGCCAGCAGCCAAGCTTGGAGGGACAGGGAGGCTTTCTTT
d_call: TRBD1; j_call: TRBJ1-1; cdr3_length: 15; v_call: TRBV5-1; clone_size: once; cdr3_aa: CASSTGTGDYTEAFF; cdr3_nt: TGCGCCAGCAGCACAGGGACAGGGGATTACACTGAAGCTTTCTTT
d_call: -; j_call: TRBJ1-2; cdr3_length: 12; v_call: TRBV19; clone_size: -; cdr3_aa: CATQTRSRGYTF; cdr3_nt: TGTGCCACCCAAACACGATCCAGGGGCTACACCTTC
d_call: TRBD2; j_call: TRBJ2-4; cdr3_length: 15; v_call: TRBV7-2; clone_size: once; cdr3_aa: CASSIIAGKSDIQYF; cdr3_nt: TGTGCCAGCAGCATTATAGCGGGAAAGTCGGACATTCAGTACTTC
d_call: -; j_call: TRBJ1-4; cdr3_length: 15; v_call: TRBV7-9; clone_size: -; cdr3_aa: CASSLVGESNEKLFF; cdr3_nt: TGTGCCAGCAGCTTAGTCGGGGAGAGTAATGAAAAACTGTTTTTT
d_call: TRBD1; j_call: TRBJ1-5; cdr3_length: 17; v_call: TRBV2; clone_size: once; cdr3_aa: CASSGIRGRGGGQPQHF; cdr3_nt: TGTGCCAGCAGTGGAATCAGGGGGCGCGGAGGAGGACAGCCCCAGCATTTT
d_call: TRBD1; j_call: TRBJ2-1; cdr3_length: 17; v_call: TRBV19; clone_size: -; cdr3_aa: CASSSTRDRGRNNEQFF; cdr3_nt: TGTGCCAGTAGTTCAACCCGGGACAGGGGGCGGAACAATGAGCAGTTCTTC
d_call: TRBD1; j_call: TRBJ1-2; cdr3_length: 18; v_call: TRBV5-1; clone_size: -; cdr3_aa: CASSPKPRDRLSNYGYTF; cdr3_nt: TGCGCCAGCAGCCCAAAACCGAGGGACAGACTCTCTAACTATGGCTACACCTTC
d_call: TRBD1; j_call: TRBJ1-4; cdr3_length: 15; v_call: TRBV7-9; clone_size: -; cdr3_aa: CASSPGTATNEKLFF; cdr3_nt: TGTGCCAGCAGCCCGGGGACAGCAACTAATGAAAAACTGTTTTTT
d_call: -; j_call: TRBJ2-6; cdr3_length: 14; v_call: TRBV6-5; clone_size: -; cdr3_aa: CASRKSSGANVLTF; cdr3_nt: TGTGCCAGCAGGAAGAGCTCTGGGGCCAACGTCCTGACTTTC
d_call: TRBD2; j_call: TRBJ2-1; cdr3_length: 15; v_call: TRBV29-1; clone_size: -; cdr3_aa: CSVESETSGHNEQFF; cdr3_nt: TGCAGCGTTGAATCGGAGACTAGCGGCCACAATGAGCAGTTCTTC
d_call: -; j_call: TRBJ2-2; cdr3_length: 17; v_call: TRBV7-2; clone_size: once; cdr3_aa: CASSPSIRSGNGGELFF; cdr3_nt: TGTGCCAGCAGCCCCTCCATTCGCTCAGGGAATGGCGGGGAGCTGTTTTTT
d_call: TRBD1; j_call: TRBJ1-5; cdr3_length: 16; v_call: TRBV12-5; clone_size: -; cdr3_aa: CASGLGGQEVRQPQHF; cdr3_nt: TGTGCTAGTGGTTTGGGGGGACAGGAAGTAAGGCAGCCCCAGCATTTT
d_call: -; j_call: TRBJ2-6; cdr3_length: 15; v_call: TRBV6-5; clone_size: -; cdr3_aa: CASSYNPIGGNVLTF; cdr3_nt: TGTGCCAGCAGTTACAACCCCATCGGGGGCAACGTCCTGACTTTC
d_call: TRBD1; j_call: TRBJ1-1; cdr3_length: 16; v_call: TRBV11-1; clone_size: -; cdr3_aa: CASSRRGQGARTEAFF; cdr3_nt: TGTGCCAGCAGCCGCCGGGGACAGGGGGCGAGGACTGAAGCTTTCTTT
d_call: -; j_call: TRBJ2-6; cdr3_length: 16; v_call: TRBV2; clone_size: -; cdr3_aa: CASSAIWGDGANVLTF; cdr3_nt: TGTGCCAGCAGTGCAATTTGGGGGGACGGGGCCAACGTCCTGACTTTC
d_call: -; j_call: TRBJ2-1; cdr3_length: 16; v_call: TRBV5-6; clone_size: once; cdr3_aa: CASNEWWGFSYNEQFF; cdr3_nt: TGTGCCAGCAATGAATGGTGGGGCTTTTCCTACAATGAGCAGTTCTTC
d_call: TRBD2; j_call: TRBJ2-1; cdr3_length: 14; v_call: TRBV5-4; clone_size: -; cdr3_aa: CASSPAGDYNEQFF; cdr3_nt: TGTGCCAGCAGCCCCGCGGGAGACTACAATGAGCAGTTCTTC
d_call: TRBD1; j_call: TRBJ2-1; cdr3_length: 17; v_call: TRBV27; clone_size: -; cdr3_aa: CASSLIRVMGQPNEQFF; cdr3_nt: TGTGCCAGCAGTTTAATAAGGGTGATGGGACAGCCCAATGAGCAGTTCTTC
d_call: TRBD2; j_call: TRBJ2-7; cdr3_length: 15; v_call: TRBV5-1; clone_size: -; cdr3_aa: CASSLGLAASYEQYF; cdr3_nt: TGCGCCAGCAGCTTGGGACTAGCGGCTTCCTACGAGCAGTACTTC
d_call: TRBD1; j_call: TRBJ2-7; cdr3_length: 16; v_call: TRBV19; clone_size: -; cdr3_aa: CASSLGWRQGFYEQYF; cdr3_nt: TGTGCCAGTAGCCTTGGATGGAGACAGGGGTTTTACGAGCAGTACTTC
d_call: TRBD1; j_call: TRBJ1-5; cdr3_length: 15; v_call: TRBV6-5; clone_size: -; cdr3_aa: CASSYSQGASQPQHF; cdr3_nt: TGTGCCAGCAGTTACTCTCAGGGGGCCAGTCAGCCCCAGCATTTT
d_call: -; j_call: TRBJ2-7; cdr3_length: 16; v_call: TRBV10-2; clone_size: once; cdr3_aa: CASSVMPGVPSYEQYF; cdr3_nt: TGCGCCAGCAGTGTAATGCCAGGGGTCCCATCCTACGAGCAGTACTTC
d_call: -; j_call: TRBJ1-4; cdr3_length: 16; v_call: TRBV18; clone_size: -; cdr3_aa: CASSPADGGTNEKLFF; cdr3_nt: TGTGCCAGCTCACCAGCGGACGGAGGAACTAATGAAAAACTGTTTTTT
d_call: TRBD1; j_call: TRBJ2-7; cdr3_length: 15; v_call: TRBV2; clone_size: -; cdr3_aa: CASSAPGQGAYEQYF; cdr3_nt: TGTGCCAGCAGTGCCCCCGGACAGGGGGCCTACGAGCAGTACTTC
d_call: TRBD2; j_call: TRBJ2-7; cdr3_length: 16; v_call: TRBV28; clone_size: -; cdr3_aa: CASSFPGLALSYEQYF; cdr3_nt: TGTGCCAGCAGTTTCCCGGGACTAGCTTTATCCTACGAGCAGTACTTC
d_call: TRBD1; j_call: TRBJ1-2; cdr3_length: 17; v_call: TRBV12-5; clone_size: -; cdr3_aa: CASGFGTTGELRNGYTF; cdr3_nt: TGTGCTAGTGGTTTCGGAACGACAGGGGAATTACGGAATGGCTACACCTTC
d_call: -; j_call: TRBJ2-3; cdr3_length: 15; v_call: TRBV4-2; clone_size: few; cdr3_aa: CASSQGGGATDTQYF; cdr3_nt: TGTGCCAGCAGCCAAGGTGGGGGGGCCACAGATACGCAGTATTTT
d_call: -; j_call: TRBJ1-1; cdr3_length: 13; v_call: TRBV5-1; clone_size: few; cdr3_aa: CASSWTENTEAFF; cdr3_nt: TGCGCCAGCAGCTGGACAGAGAACACTGAAGCTTTCTTT
d_call: -; j_call: TRBJ2-5; cdr3_length: 13; v_call: TRBV2; clone_size: -; cdr3_aa: CASSGTEQETQYF; cdr3_nt: TGTGCCAGCAGTGGGACAGAACAAGAGACCCAGTACTTC
d_call: -; j_call: TRBJ1-4; cdr3_length: 14; v_call: TRBV27; clone_size: -; cdr3_aa: CASRLTGLGEKLFF; cdr3_nt: TGTGCCAGCAGGTTAACGGGGTTGGGGGAAAAACTGTTTTTT
d_call: -; j_call: TRBJ1-1; cdr3_length: 14; v_call: TRBV6-1; clone_size: -; cdr3_aa: CASSEQGGNTEAFF; cdr3_nt: TGTGCCAGCAGTGAACAAGGAGGAAACACTGAAGCTTTCTTT
d_call: TRBD1; j_call: TRBJ1-2; cdr3_length: 11; v_call: TRBV20-1; clone_size: once; cdr3_aa: CLGQANYGYTF; cdr3_nt: TGCCTTGGACAGGCCAACTATGGCTACACCTTC
d_call: TRBD2; j_call: TRBJ2-1; cdr3_length: 11; v_call: TRBV20-1; clone_size: -; cdr3_aa: CSARRGGEQFF; cdr3_nt: TGCAGTGCGCGCCGGGGGGGTGAGCAGTTCTTC
d_call: TRBD2; j_call: TRBJ2-7; cdr3_length: 15; v_call: TRBV6-5; clone_size: -; cdr3_aa: CASRPSAGEWYEQYF; cdr3_nt: TGTGCCAGCAGACCCTCGGCGGGAGAATGGTACGAGCAGTACTTC
d_call: TRBD1; j_call: TRBJ1-2; cdr3_length: 15; v_call: TRBV5-6; clone_size: -; cdr3_aa: CASRLRDRGFYGYTF; cdr3_nt: TGTGCCAGCAGACTCCGGGACAGAGGTTTCTATGGCTACACCTTC
d_call: TRBD2; j_call: TRBJ2-7; cdr3_length: 16; v_call: TRBV5-4; clone_size: -; cdr3_aa: CASSRSGGIPPYEQYF; cdr3_nt: TGTGCCAGCAGTCGGTCGGGGGGGATTCCTCCCTACGAGCAGTACTTC
d_call: -; j_call: TRBJ1-1; cdr3_length: 14; v_call: TRBV7-2; clone_size: -; cdr3_aa: CASSFGQTNTEAFF; cdr3_nt: TGTGCCAGCAGCTTCGGACAGACGAACACTGAAGCTTTCTTT
d_call: -; j_call: TRBJ2-1; cdr3_length: 12; v_call: TRBV7-2; clone_size: -; cdr3_aa: CASSFGRVEQFF; cdr3_nt: TGTGCCAGCAGCTTTGGCAGGGTAGAGCAGTTCTTC
d_call: -; j_call: TRBJ1-1; cdr3_length: 14; v_call: TRBV13; clone_size: -; cdr3_aa: CASSSPGVRTEAFF; cdr3_nt: TGTGCCAGCAGCTCACCGGGGGTGCGCACTGAAGCTTTCTTT
d_call: -; j_call: TRBJ1-1; cdr3_length: 13; v_call: TRBV29-1; clone_size: -; cdr3_aa: CSVAQQGNTEAFF; cdr3_nt: TGCAGCGTTGCTCAACAGGGGAACACTGAAGCTTTCTTT
d_call: -; j_call: TRBJ2-7; cdr3_length: 12; v_call: TRBV6-6; clone_size: -; cdr3_aa: CASSYSSDEQYF; cdr3_nt: TGTGCCAGCAGTTACTCGAGTGACGAGCAGTACTTC
d_call: TRBD2; j_call: TRBJ2-3; cdr3_length: 12; v_call: TRBV9; clone_size: -; cdr3_aa: CASNRGRDTQYF; cdr3_nt: TGTGCCAGCAACCGCGGGAGGGATACGCAGTATTTT
d_call: -; j_call: TRBJ2-7; cdr3_length: 12; v_call: TRBV28; clone_size: -; cdr3_aa: CASSPRQYEQYF; cdr3_nt: TGTGCCAGCAGTCCAAGACAGTACGAGCAGTACTTC
d_call: TRBD1; j_call: TRBJ2-5; cdr3_length: 16; v_call: TRBV5-3; clone_size: -; cdr3_aa: CARSLPGQKHQETQYF; cdr3_nt: TGTGCCAGAAGCCTACCGGGACAGAAGCACCAAGAGACCCAGTACTTC
d_call: -; j_call: TRBJ1-5; cdr3_length: 14; v_call: TRBV28; clone_size: few; cdr3_aa: CASSLYRVNQPQHF; cdr3_nt: TGTGCCAGCAGTTTATACAGGGTAAATCAGCCCCAGCATTTT
d_call: -; j_call: TRBJ2-2; cdr3_length: 17; v_call: TRBV10-1; clone_size: -; cdr3_aa: CASSPRTDISNTGELFF; cdr3_nt: TGCGCCAGCAGTCCCCGGACTGATATCTCCAACACCGGGGAGCTGTTTTTT
d_call: TRBD1; j_call: TRBJ1-1; cdr3_length: 14; v_call: TRBV6-6; clone_size: -; cdr3_aa: CASRRPATGFEAFF; cdr3_nt: TGTGCCAGCAGACGACCGGCGACAGGGTTTGAAGCTTTCTTT
d_call: TRBD1; j_call: TRBJ2-3; cdr3_length: 15; v_call: TRBV2; clone_size: -; cdr3_aa: CASSSGQGAIGTQYF; cdr3_nt: TGTGCCAGCAGTTCGGGACAGGGGGCGATTGGTACGCAGTATTTT
d_call: TRBD1; j_call: TRBJ2-1; cdr3_length: 15; v_call: TRBV7-9; clone_size: -; cdr3_aa: CASSYPGQGYNEQFF; cdr3_nt: TGTGCCAGCAGCTATCCGGGACAGGGCTACAATGAGCAGTTCTTC
d_call: -; j_call: TRBJ1-3; cdr3_length: 14; v_call: TRBV29-1; clone_size: -; cdr3_aa: CSVSGDHSGNTIYF; cdr3_nt: TGCAGCGTGTCAGGGGACCACTCTGGAAACACCATATATTTT